These 7 T cell receptor beta chains came from one sample sequenced in a study of blood T cell repertoires in COVID-19. The repertoire was sequenced with immunoSEQ multiplex PCR; TCRdb's copy has only in-frame clones and lacks some. The top ten clones hold 12% of a sample with fewer than 65,000 clones, around 84% of them seen once. Sequenced material: peripheral blood. These receptors were taken from a human donor in a cohort sampled during active COVID-19.

The chain links TRBV28 to TRBJ2-7; 7 bases are shared with TRBD1. The trim removed 9 bases at V and 3 bases at J, leaving 11 bases unmatched. The CDR3 covers 14 residues. Germline V gene lookup returns CDR1 MDHEN and CDR2 SYDVKM. CDR3: CASQKQGTLYEQYF. The CDR3 DNA reads TGTGCCAGTCAAAAACAGGGGACCCTCTACGAGCAGTACTTC.

This clone was recorded once. The rearrangement joins TRBV14 to TRBJ1-2, with D tentatively TRBD1 (6 bases). Trimming took 2 bases from V and 7 from J, leaving 11 bases between them. CDR1 is SGHDN and CDR2 is FVKESK in the germline V gene. The CDR3 loop spans 13 amino acids. The CDR3 loop is CASSQSQGFGYTF. The CDR3 coding sequence is TGTGCCAGCAGCCAAAGCCAGGGGTTTGGCTACACCTTC.

This clone was counted between two and nine times. CDR3 coding DNA: TGTGCCACCTTTACAGGGGGCCCGGGGGCTGAAGCTTTCTTT. This sequence encodes CATFTGGPGAEAFF. The chain combines TRBV15 with TRBJ1-1, with 9 bases aligning to TRBD1. The J segment lost 6 bases and the V segment lost 8 bases, leaving 10 bases of the junction unmatched. Per germline, CDR1 LNHNV and CDR2 YYDKDF (reference sequence). The CDR3 covers 14 residues. Full variable domain (remainder filled in from reference TRBV15 and TRBJ1-1): DAMVIQNPRYQVTQFGKPVTLSCSQTLNHNVMYWYQQKSSQAPKLLFHYYDKDFNNEADTPDNFQSRRPNTSFCFLDIRSPGLGDTAMYLCATFTGGPGAEAFFGQGTRLTVV.

V and J are TRBV14 and TRBJ2-1; tentative D call: TRBD1 (6 bases). The CDR3 totals 15 residues. The germline V and J ends were trimmed by 4 bases and 8 bases, with 18 bases remaining between them. Germline values: CDR1 SGHDN, CDR2 FVKESK. CDR3 in amino acids: CASSPPGVPVYEQFF. As DNA, the CDR3 is TGTGCCAGCAGCCCACCAGGGGTACCGGTGTATGAGCAGTTCTTC.

This chain links TRBV4-1 with TRBJ1-1; 8 positions match TRBD1. Per the germline V gene, CDR1 is MGHRA and CDR2 is YSYEKL. V lost 1 base to trimming and J lost 5 bases; unmatched junction nucleotides: 6. The CDR3 has 15 residues. This CDR3 reads CASSQGTGRGTEAFF. As DNA, the CDR3 is TGCGCCAGCAGCCAAGGGACAGGGAGGGGAACTGAAGCTTTCTTT.

The chain recombines TRBV5-6 with TRBJ2-6, with D maybe TRBD1 (5 bases). V lost 6 bases to trimming and J lost 0 bases, with 16 bases between them. This CDR3 spans 17 amino acids. Looked up from germline, CDR1 is SGHDT and CDR2 is YYEEEE. The CDR3 here is CASKKDIASSGANVLTF. The CDR3 region has the DNA TGTGCCAGCAAGAAGGACATCGCGTCCTCTGGGGCCAACGTCCTGACTTTC.

V is TRBV5-4 and J is TRBJ2-5; D possibly corresponds to TRBD1 (6 bases). V dropped 6 bases and J dropped 1 base, with 13 bases sitting between them. This CDR3 spans 14 amino acids. Germline V lookup: CDR1 SGHNT, CDR2 YYREEE (reference sequence). DNA for the CDR3: TGTGCCAGCACATTCACAGGGACCCAAGAGACCCAGTACTTC. Translating it yields CASTFTGTQETQYF.